This passage covers 11 T cell receptor beta chains from one sample sequenced in a study of blood T cell repertoires in COVID-19. TCRdb's table, derived via immunoSEQ multiplex PCR, lists solely in-frame clones and lacks some. The sample records about 230,000 clones, about 85% being singletons. Input material: peripheral blood. The receptor source for this set is a woman of 80 years or more with acute or convalescent COVID-19.

This chain links TRBV7-2 with TRBJ1-2; 9 bases match TRBD1. J was trimmed by 0 bases and V by 5 bases; bases with no gene match: 7. The CDR3 runs to 16 residues. CDR1 is SGHTA, CDR2 FQGNSA, per germline. The CDR3 is CASSTRDRDANYGYTF. The CDR3 nucleotides read TGTGCCAGCAGCACTCGGGACAGGGATGCTAACTATGGCTACACCTTC.

This clone was seen more than once but under ten times. The same CDR3 arises from other DNA sequences in this sample as well. The rearrangement uses TRBV7-9 and TRBJ2-1, with D maybe TRBD2 (5 bases). The germline CDR1 and CDR2 sequences are SEHNR and FQNEAQ (reference sequence). The CDR3 runs 13 residues. Trimming stripped 4 bases from V and 4 bases from J, with 8 bases between. The CDR3 protein is CASSSGLYNEQFF. As DNA, the CDR3 is TGTGCCAGCAGCTCCGGACTGTACAATGAGCAGTTCTTC. Full variable domain (rest looked up from reference TRBV7-9 and TRBJ2-1): DTGVSQNPRHKITKRGQNVTFRCDPISEHNRLYWYRQTLGQGPEFLTYFQNEAQLEKSRLLSDRFSAERPKGSFSTLEIQRTEQGDSAMYLCASSSGLYNEQFFGPGTRLTVL.

A remark on this clone: This same CDR3 is encoded by further DNA sequences in the sample. The V call is TRBV18, the J call TRBJ1-2; TRBD1 agrees at 8 bases. Germline-derived CDR1 and CDR2 are KGHSH and LQKENI. The CDR3 length is 13 residues. After removal of 3 bases from V and 4 bases from J, the junction contained 1 base not matched to a gene. CDR3 coding DNA: TGTGCCAGCTCACCGGACAGGGCCTATGGCTACACCTTC. As protein: CASSPDRAYGYTF. Drawing the rest from reference TRBV18 and TRBJ1-2, the complete variable domain is NAGVMQNPRHLVRRRGQEARLRCSPMKGHSHVYWYRQLPEEGLKFMVYLQKENIIDESGMPKERFSAEFPKEGPSILRIQQVVRGDSAAYFCASSPDRAYGYTFGSGTRLTVV.

The V and J genes are TRBV3-1 (or the pseudogene TRBV3-2) and TRBJ2-7, with 10 positions matching TRBD2. The CDR3 is 18 residues long. Germline loops: CDR1 LGHDT, CDR2 YNNKEL (reference sequence). The V gene end was trimmed by 4 bases and the J gene end by 4 bases; junction bases not matched to a gene: 16. CDR3 sequence: CASSPPGVAGGRVYEQYF. The CDR3 bases are TGTGCCAGCAGCCCACCCGGCGTAGCGGGGGGAAGGGTGTACGAGCAGTACTTC.

The chain links TRBV25-1 to TRBJ1-5; D perhaps matches TRBD1 (6 bases). CDR3 length: 14 residues. The V gene's germline CDR1 is MGHDK and CDR2 SYGVNS. Deletions cut 6 bases from V and 2 bases from J, with 11 bases between. This chain's CDR3 is CASSETGRNQPQHF. The CDR3 coding sequence is TGTGCCAGCAGCGAGACAGGTCGCAATCAGCCCCAGCATTTT.

This CDR3 is CASSQQPGQAYEQYF. CDR3 in DNA: TGCGCCAGCAGCCAACAACCGGGACAGGCCTACGAGCAGTACTTC. The V and J genes are TRBV4-1 and TRBJ2-7, with 8 bases aligning to TRBD1. The junction had 5 bases not matched to a gene; V was cut back by 2 bases and J by 2 bases. The CDR3 has 15 residues. The germline CDR1 and CDR2 sequences are MGHRA and YSYEKL.

The V and J genes are TRBV11-2 and TRBJ1-3; no clear D. V was clipped by 1 base and J by 0 bases, with 7 bases between them. This CDR3 is 15 amino acids long. Germline V gene data show CDR1 as SGHAT and CDR2 as FQNNGV. The CDR3 region is CASSLGAYSGNTIYF. The CDR3 region has the DNA TGTGCCAGCAGCTTAGGAGCTTACTCTGGAAACACCATATATTTT.

The chain couples TRBV2 to TRBJ1-3; 10 bases align to TRBD1. Germline V gives CDR1 SNHLY, CDR2 FYNNEI. V shed 6 bases, J shed 7 bases, and the junction held 6 bases outside the gene matches. The CDR3 loop spans 14 amino acids. The CDR3 is CASRGTGEGNTIYF. The CDR3 DNA reads TGTGCCAGCAGGGGGACAGGGGAGGGGAACACCATATATTTT.

CDR3 sequence reads: CASSQPGTGLWGYTF. In DNA form, the CDR3 reads TGCGCCAGCAGCCAGCCCGGGACAGGTTTATGGGGCTACACCTTC. The chain links TRBV4-1 to TRBJ1-2; 8 nucleotides agree with TRBD1. The length of the CDR3 is 15 residues. Germline CDR1 is MGHRA and CDR2 is YSYEKL. V gave up 3 bases and J gave up 8 bases; unmatched junction bases: 11.

The CDR3 here is CASRDRGRELFF. The CDR3 DNA is TGTGCCAGCAGGGACAGGGGTCGAGAACTGTTTTTT. This sequence joins TRBV19 and TRBJ1-4; TRBD1 matches 10 bases. Losses at the gene ends were 9 bases for V and 12 bases for J; bases not matched to a gene: 7. The CDR3 has 12 residues. Germline CDR1 LNHDA, CDR2 SQIVND (reference sequence).

This clone has just one count. This chain links TRBV6-4 with TRBJ2-3, with 11 nucleotides matching TRBD2. This CDR3 spans 15 amino acids. Trimming removed 6 bases from V and 4 bases from J; junction bases left unmatched: 6. CDR1 is MRHNA, CDR2 SNTAGT, per germline. The CDR3 coding sequence is TGTGCCAGCAGACAACTAGCGGGGGTTGCAGATACGCAGTATTTT. Translation: CASRQLAGVADTQYF.